The text below deals with one TCR beta chain. The data belong to a study of PD-L1 blockade in urothelial cancer. Germline V lookup: CDR1 MDHEN, CDR2 SYDVKM. This CDR3 is 15 amino acids long. V lost 4 bases and J lost 5, with 15 bases in between. Using immunoSEQ multiplex PCR, the repertoire was profiled, and TCRdb retains in-frame clones only, with some absent. Of approximately 63,000 clones in the sample, roughly four fifths are singletons; the top ten hold over 1.5%. Time point: pretreatment peripheral blood. The V gene is TRBV28, the J gene TRBJ1-5, with D tentatively TRBD1 (6 bases). The source was PBMCs, collected around atezolizumab (anti-PD-L1) treatment. The TCR originated in a man between 65 and 85 years old with urothelial cancer. The CDR3 sequence is CASSSKQGIYQPQHF. In DNA, the CDR3 is TGTGCCAGCAGTTCCAAACAGGGTATTTATCAGCCCCAGCATTTT.